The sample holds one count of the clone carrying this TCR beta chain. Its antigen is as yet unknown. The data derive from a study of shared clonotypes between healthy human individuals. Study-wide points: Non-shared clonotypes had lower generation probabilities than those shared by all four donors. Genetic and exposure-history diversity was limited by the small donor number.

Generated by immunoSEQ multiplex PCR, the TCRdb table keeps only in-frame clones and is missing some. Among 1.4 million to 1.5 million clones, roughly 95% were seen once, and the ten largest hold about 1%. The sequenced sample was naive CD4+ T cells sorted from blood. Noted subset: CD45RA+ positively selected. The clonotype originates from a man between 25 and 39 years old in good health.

The CDR3 protein is CAISDGQGLNEQYF. The CDR3 region has the DNA TGTGCCATCAGTGATGGGCAGGGTCTCAACGAGCAGTACTTC. The J gene is TRBJ2-7, the V gene TRBV10-3, with a tentative D call TRBD1 (5 bases). The V end lost 3 bases, the J end lost 5 bases, and 14 bases lay between the germline ends. In germline, CDR1 is ENHRY, CDR2 SYGVKD. This CDR3 region has 14 residues.